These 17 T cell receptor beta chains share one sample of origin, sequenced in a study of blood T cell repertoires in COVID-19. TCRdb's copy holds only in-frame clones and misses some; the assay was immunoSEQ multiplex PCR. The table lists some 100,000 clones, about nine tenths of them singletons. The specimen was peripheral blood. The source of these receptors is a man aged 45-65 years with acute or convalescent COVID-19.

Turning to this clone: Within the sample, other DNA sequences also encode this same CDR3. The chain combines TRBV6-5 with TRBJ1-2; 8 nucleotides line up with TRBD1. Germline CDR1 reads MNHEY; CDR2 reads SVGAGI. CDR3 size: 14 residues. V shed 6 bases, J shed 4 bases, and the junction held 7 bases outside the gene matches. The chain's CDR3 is CASSRDRGSYGYTF. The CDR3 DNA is TGTGCCAGCAGCCGCGACAGGGGCAGCTATGGCTACACCTTC.

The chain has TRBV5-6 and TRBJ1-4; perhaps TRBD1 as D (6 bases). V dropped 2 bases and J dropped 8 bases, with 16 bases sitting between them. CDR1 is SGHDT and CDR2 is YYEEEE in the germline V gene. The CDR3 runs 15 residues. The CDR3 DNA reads TGTGCCAGCAGCTTAAGAGGGGGATCAGGGGAAAAACTGTTTTTT. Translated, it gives CASSLRGGSGEKLFF. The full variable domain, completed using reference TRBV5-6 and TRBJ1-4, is DAGVTQSPTHLIKTRGQQVTLRCSPKSGHDTVSWYQQALGQGPQFIFQYYEEEERQRGNFPDRFSGHQFPNYSSELNVNALLLGDSALYLCASSLRGGSGEKLFFGSGTQLSVL.

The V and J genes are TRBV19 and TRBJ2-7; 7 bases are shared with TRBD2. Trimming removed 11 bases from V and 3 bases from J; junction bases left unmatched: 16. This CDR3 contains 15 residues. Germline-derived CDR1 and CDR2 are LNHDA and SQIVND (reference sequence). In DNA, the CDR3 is TGTGCCTCTAGTAGATCCAGCGGGGACCTCTACGAGCAGTACTTC. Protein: CASSRSSGDLYEQYF.

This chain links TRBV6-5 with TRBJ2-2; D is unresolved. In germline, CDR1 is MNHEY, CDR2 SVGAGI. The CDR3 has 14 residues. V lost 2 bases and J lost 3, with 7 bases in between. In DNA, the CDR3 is TGTGCCAGCAGTTACGGAACAGACACCGGGGAGCTGTTTTTT. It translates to CASSYGTDTGELFF.

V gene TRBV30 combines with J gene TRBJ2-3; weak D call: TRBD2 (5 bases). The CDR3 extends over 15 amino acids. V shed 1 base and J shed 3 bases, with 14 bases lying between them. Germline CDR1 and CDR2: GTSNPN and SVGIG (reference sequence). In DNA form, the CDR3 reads TGTGCCTGGAGTGAGGGCTACGGGGAGACAGATACGCAGTATTTT. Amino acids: CAWSEGYGETDTQYF.

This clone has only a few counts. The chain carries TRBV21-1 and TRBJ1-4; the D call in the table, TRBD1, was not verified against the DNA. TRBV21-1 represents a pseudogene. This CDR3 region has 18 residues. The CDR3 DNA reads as TGTGCCAGCAGCAACTTCGACAGGGGCAGTGTGACTAATGAAAAACTGTTTTTT. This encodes CASSNFDRGSVTNEKLFF.

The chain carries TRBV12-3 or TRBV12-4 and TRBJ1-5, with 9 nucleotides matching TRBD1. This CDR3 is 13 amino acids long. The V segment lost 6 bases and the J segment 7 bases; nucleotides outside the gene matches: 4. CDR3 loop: CASSGTGHQPQHF. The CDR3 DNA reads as TGTGCCAGCAGCGGGACAGGGCACCAGCCCCAGCATTTT.

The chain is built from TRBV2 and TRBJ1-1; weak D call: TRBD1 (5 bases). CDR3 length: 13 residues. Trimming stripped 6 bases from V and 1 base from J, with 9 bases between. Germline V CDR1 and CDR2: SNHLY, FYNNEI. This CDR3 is CASSSDRNTEAFF. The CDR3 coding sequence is TGTGCCAGCAGCTCCGACAGGAACACTGAAGCTTTCTTT.

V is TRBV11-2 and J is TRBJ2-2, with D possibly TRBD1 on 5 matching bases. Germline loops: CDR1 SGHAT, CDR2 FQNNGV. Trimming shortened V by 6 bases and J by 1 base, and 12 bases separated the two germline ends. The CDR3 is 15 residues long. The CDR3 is CASRRNTGNTGELFF. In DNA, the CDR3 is TGTGCCAGCAGACGAAATACAGGGAACACCGGGGAGCTGTTTTTT.

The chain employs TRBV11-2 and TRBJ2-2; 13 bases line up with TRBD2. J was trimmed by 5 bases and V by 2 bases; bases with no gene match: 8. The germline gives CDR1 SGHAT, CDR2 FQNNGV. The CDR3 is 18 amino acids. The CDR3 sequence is CASSLSSRLAGGTGELFF. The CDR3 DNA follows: TGTGCCAGCAGCTTATCATCTCGACTAGCGGGAGGTACCGGGGAGCTGTTTTTT.

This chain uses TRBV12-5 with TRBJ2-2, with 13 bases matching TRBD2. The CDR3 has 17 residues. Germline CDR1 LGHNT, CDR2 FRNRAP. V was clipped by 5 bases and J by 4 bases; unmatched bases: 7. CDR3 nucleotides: TGTGCTAGTGGTCCCGGACTAGCGGGAGAATCCACCGGGGAGCTGTTTTTT. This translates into CASGPGLAGESTGELFF. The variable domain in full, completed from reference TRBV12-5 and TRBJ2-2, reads DARVTQTPRHKVTEMGQEVTMRCQPILGHNTVFWYRQTMMQGLELLAYFRNRAPLDDSGMPKDRFSAEMPDATLATLKIQPSEPRDSAVYFCASGPGLAGESTGELFFGEGSRLTVL.

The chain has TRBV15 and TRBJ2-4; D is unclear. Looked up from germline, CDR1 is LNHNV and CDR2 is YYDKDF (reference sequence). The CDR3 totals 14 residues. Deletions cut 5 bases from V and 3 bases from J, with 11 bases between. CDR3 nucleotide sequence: TGTGCCACCAGCGTGGAGCGAAGCAAAAACATTCAGTACTTC. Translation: CATSVERSKNIQYF.

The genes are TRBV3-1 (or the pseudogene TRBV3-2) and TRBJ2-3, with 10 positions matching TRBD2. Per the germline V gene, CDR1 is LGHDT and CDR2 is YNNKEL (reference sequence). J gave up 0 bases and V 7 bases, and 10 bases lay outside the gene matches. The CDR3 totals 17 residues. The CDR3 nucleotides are TGTGCCAGCACTACTAGCGGGATGCTTCTTAGCACAGATACGCAGTATTTT. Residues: CASTTSGMLLSTDTQYF.

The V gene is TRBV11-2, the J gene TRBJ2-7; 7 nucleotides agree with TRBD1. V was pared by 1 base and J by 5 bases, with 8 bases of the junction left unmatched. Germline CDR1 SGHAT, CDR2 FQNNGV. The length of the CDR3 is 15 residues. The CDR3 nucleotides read TGTGCCAGCAGCTTAGGAGGGGGCGCGATCGACGAGCAGTACTTC. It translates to CASSLGGGAIDEQYF.

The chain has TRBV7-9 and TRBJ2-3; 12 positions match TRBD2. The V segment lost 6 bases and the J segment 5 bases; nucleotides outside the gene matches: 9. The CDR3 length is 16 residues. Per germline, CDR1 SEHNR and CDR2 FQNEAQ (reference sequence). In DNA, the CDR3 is TGTGCCAGCAGTCCGAGACTAGCGGGAGTAGAAGATACGCAGTATTTT. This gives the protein CASSPRLAGVEDTQYF.

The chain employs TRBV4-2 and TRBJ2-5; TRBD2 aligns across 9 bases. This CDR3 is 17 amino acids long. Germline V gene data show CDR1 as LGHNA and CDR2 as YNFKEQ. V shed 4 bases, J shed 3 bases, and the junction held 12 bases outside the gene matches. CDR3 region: CASSLEGVAGEKETQYF. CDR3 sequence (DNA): TGTGCCAGCAGCCTAGAGGGGGTAGCGGGAGAAAAAGAGACCCAGTACTTC.

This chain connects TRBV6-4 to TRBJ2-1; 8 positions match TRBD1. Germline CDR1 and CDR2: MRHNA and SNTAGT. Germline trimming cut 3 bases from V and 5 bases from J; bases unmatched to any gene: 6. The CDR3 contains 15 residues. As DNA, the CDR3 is TGTGCCAGCAGTGAATGGACAGGGAGAAACAATGAGCAGTTCTTC. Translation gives CASSEWTGRNNEQFF.